These 5 T cell receptor beta chains were sequenced from one sample in a study of PD-1 blockade in classical Hodgkin lymphoma. The method was immunoSEQ multiplex PCR; TCRdb's version includes in-frame clones alone and lacks a portion of them. The sample shows 11,000 or so clones, 84% of them seen only once. Each and every patient relapsed after autologous stem cell transplantation, and patients got differing brentuximab vedotin exposure. After thawing, PBMCs were subjected to magnetic negative selection to isolate CD8+ T cells. The sequencing here drew on CD8+ T cells from blood, taken at baseline. These receptors were obtained from a human donor with classical Hodgkin lymphoma.

In this sample, this clone turned up once. J is TRBJ1-2 and V is TRBV7-6; D gene uncertain. The CDR3 is made up of 17 amino acids. CDR1 is SGHVS and CDR2 is FNYEAQ in the germline V gene. V gave up 1 base and J gave up 5 bases, with 20 bases separating them. CDR3 region: CASSLGSTPHLLYGYTF. The CDR3 DNA is TGTGCCAGCAGCTTAGGGTCGACACCCCACCTGCTATATGGCTACACCTTC.

V gene TRBV7-9 combines with J gene TRBJ2-3; D assignment may be TRBD1 or TRBD2 (5 bases each). V lost 0 bases to trimming and J lost 3 bases, with 10 bases between them. Germline V CDR1 and CDR2: SEHNR, FQNEAQ (reference sequence). The CDR3 contains 15 residues. CDR3 protein: CASSLAWGRTDTQYF. CDR3 coding DNA: TGTGCCAGCAGCTTAGCCTGGGGGAGAACAGATACGCAGTATTTT.

V is TRBV5-5 and J is TRBJ1-2, with D maybe TRBD1 (5 bases). Germline V gives CDR1 SGHKS, CDR2 YYEKEE (reference sequence). CDR3 size: 15 residues. The V gene lost 0 bases and the J gene lost 0 bases, with 9 bases spanning the gap. The CDR3 DNA reads as TGTGCCAGCAGCTTGGAAGTGGGGCCTAACTATGGCTACACCTTC. Protein product: CASSLEVGPNYGYTF.

The gene calls are TRBV6-5 and TRBJ2-7; TRBD1 matches at 7 bases. The CDR3 is made up of 15 amino acids. After removal of 0 bases from V and 6 bases from J, the junction contained 8 bases not matched to a gene. The germline V gene has CDR1 MNHEY and CDR2 SVGAGI. DNA of the CDR3: TGTGCCAGCAGTTACTCCAGGGACAGAAAAGTCGAGCAGTACTTC. Translated: CASSYSRDRKVEQYF.

The sample holds a few counts of this clone. The rearrangement joins TRBV14 to TRBJ1-4; the D is unclear. In germline, CDR1 is SGHDN, CDR2 FVKESK. Trimming shortened V by 1 base and J by 7 bases, and 1 base separated the two germline ends. The CDR3 covers 11 residues. As DNA, the CDR3 is TGTGCCAGCAGCCAAGCTGAAAAACTGTTTTTT. Its protein product is CASSQAEKLFF.